The 32 T cell receptor beta chains reported below all come from one sample, sequenced in a study of T cell repertoires in cytomegalovirus infection. MiXCR was run by TCRdb on the reads, yielding one entry per CDR3 protein. The top ten hold 8.8% of the sample, which has about 260,000 distinct CDR3 sequences, roughly 15% seen once. Material for sequencing was PBMCs. The receptor source for this set is a human donor in good health (CMV status not recorded). Some clones in this sample may be carry-over from other donors' samples.

This clonotype was recorded once. The chain combines TRBV7-9 with TRBJ1-5; tentatively, D is TRBD1 (6 bases). V lost 1 base, J lost 3 bases, and 10 bases lay in between. This CDR3 contains 15 residues. Germline V gene sequence: CDR1 SEHNR, CDR2 FQNEAQ (reference sequence). DNA for the CDR3: TGTGCCAGCAGCTTAGAAGGGGGAACCAATCAGCCCCAGCATTTT. It translates to CASSLEGGTNQPQHF.

This clonotype was seen ten or more times. This rearrangement joins TRBV28 to TRBJ2-5; 7 nucleotides align to TRBD2. Germline V CDR1 and CDR2: MDHEN, SYDVKM. CDR3 length: 15 residues. V lost 7 bases, J lost 2 bases, and 10 bases stayed unmatched. The CDR3 loop is CASTPTWGGQETQYF. The DNA for the CDR3 is TGTGCCAGCACACCGACCTGGGGGGGACAAGAGACCCAGTACTTC.

The table lists this clonotype with many counts. V usage is TRBV5-4 and J usage is TRBJ2-2; the D is unclear. This CDR3 region has 14 residues. CDR1 and CDR2 from the germline V gene are SGHNT and YYREEE (reference sequence). The V gene lost 1 base and the J gene lost 3 bases, with 7 bases spanning the gap. The CDR3 loop reads CASSLRGDTGELFF. The CDR3 DNA follows: TGTGCCAGCAGCTTGAGAGGCGACACCGGGGAGCTGTTTTTT.

The J gene is TRBJ2-1, the V gene TRBV29-1; 10 nucleotides align to TRBD2. The CDR3 consists of 14 residues. Germline V gene lookup returns CDR1 SQVTM and CDR2 ANQGSEA. Trimming cost V 6 bases and J 8 bases; bases outside gene matches: 10. For the CDR3, the DNA is TGCAGCGTCTCCAGCGGGAGGGCCCGAGATGAGCAGTTCTTC. It is translated as CSVSSGRARDEQFF.

The chain recombines TRBV20-1 with TRBJ1-1; D unresolved. V shed 0 bases and J shed 1 base, with 15 bases lying between them. Germline CDR1 DFQATT, CDR2 SNEGSKA (reference sequence). The CDR3 runs 16 residues. As DNA, the CDR3 is TGCAGTGCTAGAGATCCGGGATCAACTCGGAACACTGAAGCTTTCTTT. Translation gives CSARDPGSTRNTEAFF.

The chain carries TRBV15 and TRBJ2-1, with D possibly TRBD2 on 6 matching bases. V was cut by 0 bases and J by 2 bases, with 11 bases left in between. The germline V gene has CDR1 LNHNV and CDR2 YYDKDF (reference sequence). The CDR3 runs to 16 residues. CDR3 residues: CATSRDGGEPYNEQFF. The CDR3, as DNA: TGTGCCACCAGCAGAGATGGCGGGGAACCCTACAATGAGCAGTTCTTC.

The chain employs TRBV12-3 or TRBV12-4 and TRBJ2-1, with D possibly matching TRBD1 (5 bases). The CDR3 is made up of 13 amino acids. With 4 bases removed from V and 5 bases from J, the gap between germline ends came to 9 bases. The CDR3 region has the DNA TGTGCCAGCAGTTCAGGGTCCGACAATGAGCAGTTCTTC. Protein sequence: CASSSGSDNEQFF.

The chain links TRBV5-6 to TRBJ2-7; 8 positions agree with TRBD1. The CDR3 extends over 15 amino acids. The J segment lost 3 bases and the V segment lost 4 bases, leaving 9 bases of the junction unmatched. Germline-derived CDR1 and CDR2 are SGHDT and YYEEEE. CDR3: CASSPLRTGIYEQYF. Written as DNA, the CDR3 is TGTGCCAGCAGCCCCCTTCGGACAGGGATCTACGAGCAGTACTTC.

This chain connects TRBV5-4 to TRBJ2-4, with TRBD1 matching over 7 bases. This CDR3 is 15 amino acids long. V gave up 4 bases and J gave up 3 bases; unmatched junction bases: 7. Germline lookup yields CDR1 SGHNT and CDR2 YYREEE (reference sequence). The CDR3 coding sequence is TGTGCCAGCAGCCAACGACAGGGCGGCAAAAACATTCAGTACTTC. Its protein product is CASSQRQGGKNIQYF.

The gene calls are TRBV20-1 and TRBJ2-3; D is unclear. The germline V gene has CDR1 DFQATT and CDR2 SNEGSKA (reference sequence). The CDR3 covers 14 residues. The V and J ends lost 7 bases and 0 bases respectively, with 14 bases between them. CDR3: CSVKTLSSTDTQYF. The CDR3 DNA reads as TGCAGTGTTAAGACTCTTTCTAGCACAGATACGCAGTATTTT.

This clonotype was counted ten times or more. J is TRBJ2-5 and V is TRBV12-3 or TRBV12-4; D tentatively fits TRBD1 or TRBD2 (5 bases each). The CDR3 is made up of 16 amino acids. Trimming removed 6 bases from V and 7 bases from J, with 24 bases in between. The CDR3 loop is CASSPTPGQGKGTQYF. The CDR3 bases are TGTGCCAGCAGCCCAACCCCGGGGCAGGGCAAGGGGACCCAGTACTTC.

The V call is TRBV18, the J call TRBJ1-5; 10 bases are a match to TRBD1. This CDR3 is built from 18 residues. Losses at the gene ends were 3 bases for V and 4 bases for J; bases not matched to a gene: 12. CDR1 is KGHSH and CDR2 is LQKENI in the germline V gene. This CDR3 reads CASSPASDRGSYNQPQHF. DNA for the CDR3: TGTGCCAGCTCACCGGCATCGGACAGGGGGTCCTATAATCAGCCCCAGCATTTT.

This clonotype was observed many times. J is TRBJ1-1 and V is TRBV28; D perhaps matches TRBD1 (5 bases). The CDR3 sequence is 14 residues long. V lost 3 bases to trimming and J lost 0 bases, with 8 bases between them. CDR1 is MDHEN, CDR2 SYDVKM, per germline. This CDR3 is CASSFRGLNTEAFF. The CDR3 coding sequence is TGTGCCAGCAGTTTCCGGGGGTTGAACACTGAAGCTTTCTTT.

This clonotype was seen only a few times. The chain is built from TRBV4-1 and TRBJ2-3; D is possibly TRBD2 (6 bases). The V and J ends lost 4 bases and 2 bases respectively, with 16 bases between them. Germline V CDR1 and CDR2: MGHRA, YSYEKL. This CDR3 is 16 amino acids long. Written as DNA, the CDR3 is TGCGCCAGCAGCCTCCTCGGGAGCTCGAACACAGATACGCAGTATTTT. Amino acids: CASSLLGSSNTDTQYF.

The chain joins TRBV7-3 to TRBJ2-7; 7 bases line up with TRBD2. V was clipped by 2 bases and J by 1 base; unmatched bases: 8. The CDR3 is 16 residues long. Germline V gene sequence: CDR1 SGHTA, CDR2 FQGTGA. CDR3 coding DNA: TGTGCCAGCAGCTTAGGAGGCGGGAGTGGATCCTACGAGCAGTACTTC. Its translation is CASSLGGGSGSYEQYF.

The gene calls are TRBV2 and TRBJ1-2; D gene uncertain. Germline assignment: CDR1 SNHLY and CDR2 FYNNEI. This CDR3 contains 14 residues. V lost 0 bases, J lost 4 bases, and 9 bases lay in between. This CDR3 is CASSEALRLYGYTF. CDR3 DNA sequence: TGTGCCAGCAGTGAAGCTCTAAGGCTCTATGGCTACACCTTC.

This clonotype was seen at least ten times. The gene calls are TRBV7-2 and TRBJ2-1, with unresolved D. V lost 4 bases, J lost 7 bases, and 11 bases lay in between. This CDR3 is built from 13 residues. The germline V gene encodes CDR1 SGHTA and CDR2 FQGNSA. CDR3 nucleotide sequence: TGTGCCAGCAGCTCCAGAAATGGGAATGAGCAGTTCTTC. Amino acids: CASSSRNGNEQFF.

J is TRBJ1-6 and V is TRBV5-4, with D possibly being TRBD1 (5 bases). The CDR3 has 15 amino acids. Trimming removed 5 bases at V and 7 bases at J, with 16 bases between. Germline V CDR1 and CDR2: SGHNT, YYREEE (reference sequence). The CDR3 protein is CASRGTGTVNSPLHF. Here the CDR3 DNA reads TGTGCCAGCAGGGGTACCGGGACGGTAAATTCACCCCTCCACTTT.

This clonotype was observed many times. The rearrangement uses TRBV5-5 and TRBJ2-2, with 9 bases that match TRBD2. The CDR3 is 17 residues long. Germline V CDR1 and CDR2: SGHKS, YYEKEE (reference sequence). V lost 2 bases and J lost 5; bases outside the gene matches: 10. CDR3 residues: CASSLEDSGGGTGELFF. CDR3 DNA sequence: TGTGCCAGCAGCTTAGAAGATAGCGGGGGCGGAACCGGGGAGCTGTTTTTT. The whole variable domain, remainder taken from reference TRBV5-5 and TRBJ2-2, is DAGVTQSPTHLIKTRGQQVTLRCSPISGHKSVSWYQQVLGQGPQFIFQYYEKEERGRGNFPDRFSARQFPNYSSELNVNALLLGDSALYLCASSLEDSGGGTGELFFGEGSRLTVL.

This clonotype has more than one count but fewer than ten. The CDR3 bases are TGCAGCGTTAAACAGTCCTCTGGGGCCAACGTCCTGACTTTC. Protein sequence: CSVKQSSGANVLTF. V and J are TRBV29-1 and TRBJ2-6; D gene ambiguous. The CDR3 spans 14 residues. Germline assignment: CDR1 SQVTM and CDR2 ANQGSEA. Trimming removed 5 bases from V and 0 bases from J, with 8 bases in between. The full variable domain, its missing parts supplied by reference TRBV29-1 and TRBJ2-6, is SAVISQKPSRDICQRGTSLTIQCQVDSQVTMMFWYRQQPGQSLTLIATANQGSEATYESGFVIDKFPISRPNLTFSTLTVSNMSPEDSSIYLCSVKQSSGANVLTFGAGSRLTVL.

This clonotype was found many times. This chain connects TRBV4-3 to TRBJ2-3; D not resolved. Germline values: CDR1 LGHNA, CDR2 YSLEER. The CDR3 spans 13 residues. Deletions cut 0 bases from V and 6 bases from J, with 7 bases between. The CDR3 nucleotides are TGCGCCAGCAGCCAAGACCGTCGCGATACGCAGTATTTT. Protein sequence: CASSQDRRDTQYF.

This clonotype was seen ten or more times. The chain employs TRBV28 and TRBJ1-2, with D hard to call. Germline assignment: CDR1 MDHEN and CDR2 SYDVKM. The V end was cut by 2 bases, the J end by 4 bases, with 5 bases between. CDR3 length: 12 residues. The CDR3 reads CASSLLSYGYTF. The CDR3 coding sequence is TGTGCCAGCAGTTTACTGAGCTATGGCTACACCTTC.

The chain links TRBV29-1 to TRBJ2-1; D is undetermined. V lost 7 bases and J lost 4, with 11 bases in between. Germline V gives CDR1 SQVTM, CDR2 ANQGSEA. This CDR3 is built from 12 residues. CDR3 nucleotide sequence: TGCAGCGCCTTCGAGCCTTACAATGAGCAGTTCTTC. Amino acids: CSAFEPYNEQFF.

At least ten counts were recorded for this clonotype. This rearrangement joins TRBV7-2 to TRBJ2-5, with TRBD1 matching over 10 bases. Germline V gene data show CDR1 as SGHTA and CDR2 as FQGNSA. There are 16 residues in the CDR3. The V segment lost 6 bases and the J segment 5 bases; nucleotides outside the gene matches: 12. DNA for the CDR3: TGTGCCAGCAGTTCCTCCGGGACAGGGGTTCGGGAGACCCAGTACTTC. Its translation is CASSSSGTGVRETQYF.

This clonotype was picked up a small number of times. The chain has TRBV4-2 and TRBJ2-4; 12 bases agree with TRBD1. CDR1 is LGHNA, CDR2 YNFKEQ, per germline. This CDR3 contains 17 residues. J gave up 7 bases and V 0 bases, and 7 bases lay outside the gene matches. The CDR3 DNA is TGTGCCAGCAGCCAAGAGGGGACAGGGGGCCAGTGGAACATTCAGTACTTC. It codes for CASSQEGTGGQWNIQYF.

The table lists this clonotype with many counts. V and J are TRBV7-8 and TRBJ2-5; D possibly corresponds to TRBD2 (6 bases). Germline V gene data show CDR1 as SGHVS and CDR2 as FQNEAQ. This CDR3 contains 16 residues. Trimming left V 1 base short and J 5 bases short, with 17 bases between. DNA for the CDR3: TGTGCCAGCAGCTTAGAAAGGGCGGGACGTGGGGAGACCCAGTACTTC. It specifies CASSLERAGRGETQYF.

Many counts were recorded for this clonotype. The chain has TRBV10-3 and TRBJ1-2; D is undetermined. The CDR3 consists of 18 residues. Trimming took off 3 bases at V and 1 base at J, with 21 bases between the two ends. Looked up from germline, CDR1 is ENHRY and CDR2 is SYGVKD. The CDR3 DNA follows: TGTGCCATCAGTGATATCTTGGGGAATACAAACTTTAACTATGGCTACACCTTC. Residues: CAISDILGNTNFNYGYTF.

This clonotype was counted a few times. The chain is built from TRBV5-4 and TRBJ2-5, with D tentatively TRBD1 (7 bases). The length of the CDR3 is 13 residues. CDR1 is SGHNT and CDR2 is YYREEE in the germline V gene (reference sequence). V lost 4 bases and J lost 3, with 10 bases in between. The CDR3 spells CASSTRGEETQYF. The CDR3 DNA reads TGTGCCAGCAGCACCAGGGGGGAAGAGACCCAGTACTTC.

This clonotype has at least ten counts. This rearrangement joins TRBV28 to TRBJ1-6; D might be TRBD1 (5 bases). Trimming stripped 10 bases from V and 7 bases from J, with 20 bases between. The CDR3 is made up of 15 amino acids. Looked up from germline, CDR1 is MDHEN and CDR2 is SYDVKM. This CDR3 is CANAPRQGRNSPLHF. CDR3 DNA: TGTGCCAACGCACCCAGGCAGGGAAGAAATTCACCCCTCCACTTT.

The chain links TRBV6-2 or TRBV6-3 to TRBJ2-7; D is uncertain. The V and J ends lost 10 bases and 7 bases respectively, with 11 bases between them. This CDR3 spans 10 amino acids. In germline, CDR1 is MNHEY, CDR2 SVGEGT. In DNA, the CDR3 is TGTGCCACCTCCTTGGGTGAGCAGTACTTC. It translates to CATSLGEQYF.

The genes are TRBV29-1 and TRBJ1-1; D not resolved. V lost 4 bases to trimming and J lost 1 base, with 4 bases between them. CDR1 SQVTM and CDR2 ANQGSEA come from the germline V gene. The CDR3 sequence is 11 residues long. The CDR3 here is CSVAENTEAFF. CDR3 bases: TGCAGCGTTGCTGAGAACACTGAAGCTTTCTTT.

This clonotype was seen only a few times. This rearrangement joins TRBV20-1 to TRBJ1-1, with D maybe TRBD1 (6 bases). The V gene's germline CDR1 is DFQATT and CDR2 SNEGSKA (reference sequence). This CDR3 contains 16 residues. Trimming took off 0 bases at V and 4 bases at J, with 18 bases between the two ends. The CDR3: CSARDPDRASSTEAFF. In DNA form, the CDR3 reads TGCAGTGCTAGAGATCCGGACAGAGCCTCGAGCACTGAAGCTTTCTTT.